What follows are 29 T cell receptor beta chains derived from one specimen sequenced in a study of shared clonotypes between healthy human individuals. Assay: immunoSEQ multiplex PCR; the TCRdb copy retains only in-frame clones and omits some. The sample includes millions of clones, roughly 96% seen only once; the top ten take 0.1% to 0.15%. Source material: naive CD4+ T cells sorted from blood. The sample's subset: CD45RA+ positively selected. All receptors come from a young man in good health.

This rearrangement joins TRBV18 to TRBJ1-3; 9 bases line up with TRBD1. V shed 7 bases and J 4 bases; nucleotides not matched to a gene: 2. This CDR3 region has 13 residues. Germline loops: CDR1 KGHSH, CDR2 LQKENI. This CDR3 reads CASLGQGGNTIYF. The CDR3 DNA follows: TGTGCCAGCTTGGGACAGGGAGGAAACACCATATATTTT.

V usage is TRBV6-1 and J usage is TRBJ1-4; D is ambiguous. V was cut by 5 bases and J by 4 bases, with 11 bases left in between. The CDR3 is 14 amino acids. Germline V CDR1 and CDR2: MNHNS, SASEGT. CDR3 sequence: CASSLGYGNEKLFF. As DNA, the CDR3 is TGTGCCAGCAGTTTGGGCTACGGTAATGAAAAACTGTTTTTT.

This chain uses TRBV7-2 with TRBJ1-1; perhaps TRBD1 as D (5 bases). Between the trimmed V and J ends, which lost 1 base and 3 bases, there was a span of 9 bases. CDR3 length: 14 amino acids. Germline values: CDR1 SGHTA, CDR2 FQGNSA. CDR3 nucleotides: TGTGCCAGCAGCTTAGTGGGCAGGGACACTGAAGCTTTCTTT. Residues: CASSLVGRDTEAFF.

Note on this clone: At the DNA level, this CDR3 is encoded by other sequences in the same sample as well. The chain joins TRBV19 to TRBJ2-7, with 7 positions matching TRBD1. This CDR3 is 13 amino acids long. With 4 bases clipped from V and 3 bases from J, the junction kept 3 bases outside the gene matches. Per germline, CDR1 LNHDA and CDR2 SQIVND (reference sequence). CDR3 nucleotide sequence: TGTGCCAGTAGTACATCAGGGGGCTACGAGCAGTACTTC. This encodes CASSTSGGYEQYF.

The chain recombines TRBV5-5 with TRBJ1-2; the match to TRBD1 covers 8 bases. V trimming: 2 bases; J trimming: 5 bases; junction bases outside the gene matches: 14. Germline V CDR1 and CDR2: SGHKS, YYEKEE (reference sequence). The CDR3 totals 17 residues. This chain's CDR3 is CASSFSGGASQLYGYTF. The CDR3 bases are TGTGCCAGCAGCTTCTCAGGGGGCGCTTCGCAGTTGTATGGCTACACCTTC.

V is TRBV7-2 and J is TRBJ1-1, with D maybe TRBD1 (6 bases). This CDR3 comprises 14 residues. The ends were cut back, 6 bases at V and 10 bases at J, with 21 bases in the middle. Germline CDR1 SGHTA, CDR2 FQGNSA. This chain's CDR3 is CASRIPGRGASAFF. In nucleotides, the CDR3 is TGTGCCAGCAGGATCCCCGGCAGGGGAGCATCAGCTTTCTTT.

The chain uses TRBV5-1 and TRBJ2-6, with D uncertain. Trimming took 9 bases from V and 4 from J, leaving 17 bases between them. The CDR3 sequence is 15 residues long. Germline CDR1 reads SGHRS; CDR2 reads YFSETQ. CDR3: CATRDAPRGANVLTF. CDR3 nucleotides: TGCGCCACCCGTGACGCCCCGAGAGGGGCCAACGTCCTGACTTTC.

The CDR3 region is CASSLGQPIVGEQFF. DNA for the CDR3: TGCGCCAGCAGCTTGGGACAGCCCATCGTAGGTGAGCAGTTCTTC. V and J are TRBV5-1 and TRBJ2-1; perhaps TRBD1 as D (5 bases). Germline V gene lookup returns CDR1 SGHRS and CDR2 YFSETQ. Trimming removed 0 bases from V and 9 bases from J, with 16 bases in between. The CDR3 covers 15 residues.

This clone came up once. The rearrangement links TRBV10-1 to TRBJ2-3, with 8 bases fitting TRBD2. This CDR3 region has 18 residues. Germline CDR1 reads WNHNN; CDR2 reads SYGVQD (reference sequence). The V gene end was trimmed by 0 bases and the J gene end by 4 bases; junction bases not matched to a gene: 12. The CDR3 region is CASSESTMLAGNADTQYF. The DNA of the CDR3 is TGCGCCAGCAGTGAGTCGACGATGCTAGCGGGTAACGCAGATACGCAGTATTTT.

J is TRBJ2-1 and V is TRBV5-1; no clear D gene. V lost 4 bases and J 7 bases, leaving 6 bases between the germline ends. CDR3 size: 11 residues. Germline V lookup: CDR1 SGHRS, CDR2 YFSETQ. The CDR3 loop is CASSLKNEQFF. The CDR3 region has the DNA TGCGCCAGCAGCCTGAAGAATGAGCAGTTCTTC. Looking up the rest from reference TRBV5-1 and TRBJ2-1 gives the full variable domain: KAGVTQTPRYLIKTRGQQVTLSCSPISGHRSVSWYQQTPGQGLQFLFEYFSETQRNKGNFPGRFSGRQFSNSRSEMNVSTLELGDSALYLCASSLKNEQFFGPGTRLTVL.

Of note for this clone: The identical CDR3 is also encoded by other nucleotide sequences in the sample. The chain is built from TRBV6-5 and TRBJ2-7; 7 bases line up with TRBD1. The V segment lost 0 bases and the J segment 3 bases; nucleotides outside the gene matches: 5. The CDR3 is 15 amino acids. Germline-derived CDR1 and CDR2 are MNHEY and SVGAGI. The CDR3 reads CASSYSSRGSYEQYF. For the CDR3, the DNA is TGTGCCAGCAGTTACTCGTCCAGGGGGAGCTACGAGCAGTACTTC.

The rearrangement joins TRBV5-1 to TRBJ2-3; a weak D match, TRBD1 (6 bases). V lost 0 bases to trimming and J lost 5 bases, with 19 bases between them. The CDR3 covers 17 residues. Germline V gene lookup returns CDR1 SGHRS and CDR2 YFSETQ. This CDR3 is CASSLESNRVFGDTQYF. The CDR3 nucleotides read TGCGCCAGCAGCTTGGAATCGAACAGGGTTTTCGGAGATACGCAGTATTTT.

Concerning this clone itself: Other DNA sequences in this specimen translate into the identical CDR3. The chain couples TRBV20-1 to TRBJ1-1; D gene unclear. The CDR3 has 11 amino acids. The V gene lost 5 bases and the J gene lost 2 bases, with 6 bases spanning the gap. Germline V gene lookup returns CDR1 DFQATT and CDR2 SNEGSKA (reference sequence). The CDR3 DNA reads as TGCAGTGCTCCAGATAACACTGAAGCTTTCTTT. It codes for CSAPDNTEAFF.

The DNA of the CDR3 is TGCAGCGTCAGAGACAGGGCCGCGGGGAATGAGCAGTTCTTC. Translated: CSVRDRAAGNEQFF. This chain uses TRBV29-1 with TRBJ2-1, with D tentatively TRBD1 (7 bases). The ends were cut back, 6 bases at V and 7 bases at J, with 19 bases in the middle. The CDR3 has 14 amino acids. Germline CDR1 SQVTM, CDR2 ANQGSEA.

The chain has TRBV5-4 and TRBJ1-4, with D unresolved. Germline V gives CDR1 SGHNT, CDR2 YYREEE (reference sequence). The V gene lost 3 bases and the J gene lost 8 bases, with 11 bases spanning the gap. This CDR3 has 13 residues. The CDR3 spells CASSSFPGEKLFF. CDR3 nucleotide sequence: TGTGCCAGCAGCTCGTTTCCAGGCGAAAAACTGTTTTTT.

The chain couples TRBV18 to TRBJ1-1; perhaps TRBD1 as D (6 bases). The germline V and J ends were trimmed by 5 bases and 0 bases, with 10 bases remaining between them. The CDR3 is made up of 14 amino acids. The V gene's germline CDR1 is KGHSH and CDR2 LQKENI. CDR3 residues: CASSGTTLNTEAFF. CDR3 nucleotides: TGTGCCAGCTCAGGGACAACTTTGAACACTGAAGCTTTCTTT.

Remarks on this clone: The same CDR3 is also encoded by other DNA sequences in this sample. This chain joins TRBV18 and TRBJ1-1; TRBD1 agrees at 8 bases. V shed 3 bases and J 2 bases; nucleotides not matched to a gene: 2. Germline CDR1 and CDR2: KGHSH and LQKENI. CDR3 length: 14 residues. The CDR3, as DNA: TGTGCCAGCTCACCGGGACAGGCCAACACTGAAGCTTTCTTT. As protein: CASSPGQANTEAFF.

The chain has TRBV18 and TRBJ2-3; no firm D call. In germline, CDR1 is KGHSH, CDR2 LQKENI. This CDR3 region has 14 residues. Between the trimmed V and J ends, which lost 3 bases and 3 bases, there was a span of 10 bases. The chain's CDR3 is CASSPGVLTDTQYF. The CDR3 nucleotides read TGTGCCAGCTCACCGGGTGTTTTAACAGATACGCAGTATTTT.

The chain combines TRBV2 with TRBJ1-2; D is ambiguous. The V gene lost 2 bases and the J gene lost 8 bases, with 15 bases spanning the gap. Germline CDR1 and CDR2: SNHLY and FYNNEI. The CDR3 runs 14 residues. CDR3 in amino acids: CASSETGVDGGYTF. CDR3 nucleotides: TGTGCCAGCAGTGAAACGGGCGTTGACGGAGGCTACACCTTC.

This sequence joins TRBV18 and TRBJ2-5; D possibly corresponds to TRBD1 (6 bases). The length of the CDR3 is 14 residues. V lost 2 bases and J 7 bases, leaving 14 bases between the germline ends. Germline lookup yields CDR1 KGHSH and CDR2 LQKENI. CDR3 coding DNA: TGTGCCAGCTCACCATTTCTTGAGGGGGTGACCCAGTACTTC. It specifies CASSPFLEGVTQYF.

The V gene is TRBV6-6, the J gene TRBJ2-1; D is perhaps TRBD1 (6 bases). The CDR3 loop spans 14 amino acids. V shed 7 bases and J shed 2 bases, with 12 bases lying between them. Germline loops: CDR1 MNHNY, CDR2 SVGAGI (reference sequence). The CDR3 DNA sequence: TGTGCCAGCACCAGTCGGACAGCCTACAATGAGCAGTTCTTC. Protein: CASTSRTAYNEQFF.

CDR3 in DNA: TGTGCCATCAGTGGGTCCAGTGGACAGTTTCCCTACGAGCAGTACTTC. The encoded protein is CAISGSSGQFPYEQYF. This sequence joins TRBV10-3 and TRBJ2-7; D is possibly TRBD1 (6 bases). V lost 4 bases, J lost 2 bases, and 18 bases lay in between. The CDR3 length is 16 residues. Germline lookup yields CDR1 ENHRY and CDR2 SYGVKD.

The rearrangement links TRBV18 to TRBJ1-2, with D maybe TRBD1 (5 bases). Trimming removed 3 bases from V and 0 bases from J, with 20 bases in between. This CDR3 comprises 18 residues. Germline CDR1 reads KGHSH; CDR2 reads LQKENI. The CDR3 reads CASSPRVSRATANYGYTF. In DNA, the CDR3 is TGTGCCAGCTCACCGAGAGTTTCCAGGGCCACAGCTAACTATGGCTACACCTTC.

The chain carries TRBV7-2 and TRBJ2-2; D may be TRBD1 or TRBD2 (5 bases each). There are 17 residues in the CDR3. V was trimmed by 3 bases and J by 1 base, leaving 15 bases between them. Germline loops: CDR1 SGHTA, CDR2 FQGNSA. CDR3 DNA: TGTGCCAGCAGCTTTCCCCCGGGACCCCGGAACACCGGGGAGCTGTTTTTT. Amino acid sequence: CASSFPPGPRNTGELFF.

The chain recombines TRBV4-3 with TRBJ2-3; D perhaps matches TRBD2 (5 bases). Germline V gene lookup returns CDR1 LGHNA and CDR2 YSLEER. Trimming took 2 bases from V and 2 from J, leaving 14 bases between them. The CDR3 covers 16 residues. The DNA of the CDR3 is TGCGCCAGCAGCCAATTTCAGGAGCGGACCACAGATACGCAGTATTTT. This encodes CASSQFQERTTDTQYF.

The rearrangement joins TRBV5-1 to TRBJ2-3; 7 bases map to TRBD2. CDR1 and CDR2 from the germline V gene are SGHRS and YFSETQ. The CDR3 has 16 amino acids. V shed 0 bases and J 1 base; nucleotides not matched to a gene: 5. The CDR3 region is CASSLVVAGGTDTQYF. Written as DNA, the CDR3 is TGCGCCAGCAGCTTGGTAGTCGCGGGGGGCACAGATACGCAGTATTTT.

The chain joins TRBV7-8 to TRBJ2-7; perhaps D is TRBD1 or TRBD2 (5 bases each). Germline assignment: CDR1 SGHVS and CDR2 FQNEAQ. V shed 6 bases and J shed 3 bases, with 24 bases lying between them. The CDR3 is 17 residues long. CDR3 bases: TGTGCCAGCAGGCCCTACATCTCCGGGACGGGCTACTACGAGCAGTACTTC. Amino acids: CASRPYISGTGYYEQYF.

The table lists this clone with a count of one. This chain connects TRBV30 to TRBJ1-2; D unclear. CDR1 is GTSNPN, CDR2 SVGIG, per germline (reference sequence). The V end lost 4 bases, the J end lost 7 bases, and 19 bases lay between the germline ends. The CDR3 sequence is 14 residues long. Here the CDR3 DNA reads TGTGCCTGGACCGAAGGGCAGGTAATAGTTGGCTACACCTTC. It codes for CAWTEGQVIVGYTF.

Of note for this clone: Other DNA sequences in this sample translate to the same CDR3. The rearrangement uses TRBV4-1 and TRBJ2-5; maybe TRBD1 (6 bases). The CDR3 covers 13 residues. Germline assignment: CDR1 MGHRA and CDR2 YSYEKL. Deletions cut 4 bases from V and 1 base from J, with 7 bases between. The CDR3 nucleotides read TGCGCCAGCAGCCGGGGGCTCCAAGAGACCCAGTACTTC. Protein product: CASSRGLQETQYF.